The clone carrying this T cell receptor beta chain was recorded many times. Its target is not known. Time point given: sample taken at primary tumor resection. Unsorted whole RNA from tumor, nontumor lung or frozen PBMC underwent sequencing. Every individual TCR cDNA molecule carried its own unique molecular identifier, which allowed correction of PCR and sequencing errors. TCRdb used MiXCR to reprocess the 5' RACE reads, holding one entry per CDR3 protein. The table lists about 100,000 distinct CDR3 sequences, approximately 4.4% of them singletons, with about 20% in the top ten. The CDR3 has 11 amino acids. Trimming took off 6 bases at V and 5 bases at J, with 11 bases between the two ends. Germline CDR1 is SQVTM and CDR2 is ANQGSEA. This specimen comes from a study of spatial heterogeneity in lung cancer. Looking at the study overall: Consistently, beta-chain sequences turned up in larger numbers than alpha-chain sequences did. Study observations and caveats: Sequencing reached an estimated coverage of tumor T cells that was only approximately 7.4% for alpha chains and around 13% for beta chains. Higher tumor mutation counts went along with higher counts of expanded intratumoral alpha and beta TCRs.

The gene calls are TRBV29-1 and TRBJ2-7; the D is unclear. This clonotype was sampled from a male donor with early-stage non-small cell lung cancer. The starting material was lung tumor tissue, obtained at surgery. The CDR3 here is CSVARGHEQYF. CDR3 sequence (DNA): TGCAGCGTAGCCCGCGGTCACGAGCAGTACTTC.